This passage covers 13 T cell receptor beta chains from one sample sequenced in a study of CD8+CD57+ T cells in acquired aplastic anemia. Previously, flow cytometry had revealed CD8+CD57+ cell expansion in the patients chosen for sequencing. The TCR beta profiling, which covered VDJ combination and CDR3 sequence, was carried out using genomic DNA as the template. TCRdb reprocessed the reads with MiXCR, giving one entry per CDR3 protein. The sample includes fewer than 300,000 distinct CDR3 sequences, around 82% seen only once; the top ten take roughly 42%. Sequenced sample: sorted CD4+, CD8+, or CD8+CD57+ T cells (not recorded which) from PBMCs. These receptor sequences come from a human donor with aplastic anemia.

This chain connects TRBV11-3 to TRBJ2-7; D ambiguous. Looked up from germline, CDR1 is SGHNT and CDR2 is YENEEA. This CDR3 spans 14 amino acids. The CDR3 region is CASSLHLKGYTEAV. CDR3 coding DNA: TGTGCCAGCAGCTTACATCTAAAGGGCTACACTGAAGCTGTC.

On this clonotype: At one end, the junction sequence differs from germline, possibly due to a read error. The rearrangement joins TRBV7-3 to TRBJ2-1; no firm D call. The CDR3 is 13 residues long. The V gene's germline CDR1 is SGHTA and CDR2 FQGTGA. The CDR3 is CASSRLATAVQHF. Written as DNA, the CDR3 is TGTGCCAGCTCCAGACTCGCCACCGCCGTGCAACACTTC. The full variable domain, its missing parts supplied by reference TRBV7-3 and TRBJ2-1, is GAGVSQTPSNKVTEKGKYVELRCDPISGHTALYWYRQSLGQGPEFLIYFQGTGAADDSGLPNDRFFAVRPEGSVSTLKIQRTERGDSAVYLCASSRLATAVQHFGPGTRLTVL.

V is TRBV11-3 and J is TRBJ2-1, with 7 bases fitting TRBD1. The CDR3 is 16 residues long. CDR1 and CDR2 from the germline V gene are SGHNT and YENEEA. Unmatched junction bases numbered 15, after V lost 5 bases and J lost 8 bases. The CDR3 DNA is TGTGCCAGCAGCGAGCAAAGAAGCAGGGGGAGCGATGAGCAGTTCTTC. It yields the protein CASSEQRSRGSDEQFF.

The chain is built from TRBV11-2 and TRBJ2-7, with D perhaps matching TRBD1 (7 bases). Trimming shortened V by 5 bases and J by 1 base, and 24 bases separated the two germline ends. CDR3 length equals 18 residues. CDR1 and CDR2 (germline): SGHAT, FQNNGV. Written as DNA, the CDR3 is TGTGCCAGCAGCCCCCAACCAGGGGGGACAGCCCTTTCCTACGAGCAGTACGTC. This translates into CASSPQPGGTALSYEQYV.

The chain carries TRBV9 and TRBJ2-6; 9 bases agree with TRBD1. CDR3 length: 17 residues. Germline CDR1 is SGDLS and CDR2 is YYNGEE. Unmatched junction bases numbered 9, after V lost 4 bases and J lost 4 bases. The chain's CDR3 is CASSNPGTGSGANVLTF. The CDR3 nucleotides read TGTGCCAGCAGCAATCCCGGGACAGGGTCCGGGGCCAACGTCCTGACTTTC.

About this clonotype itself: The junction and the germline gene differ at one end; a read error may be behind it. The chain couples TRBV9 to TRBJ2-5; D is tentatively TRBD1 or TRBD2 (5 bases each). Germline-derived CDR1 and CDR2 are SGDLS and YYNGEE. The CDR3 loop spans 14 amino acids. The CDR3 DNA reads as TGTGCCAGCAGCAGAGGGACCGAGCCAGAGACCCACAACTTC. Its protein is CASSRGTEPETHNF.

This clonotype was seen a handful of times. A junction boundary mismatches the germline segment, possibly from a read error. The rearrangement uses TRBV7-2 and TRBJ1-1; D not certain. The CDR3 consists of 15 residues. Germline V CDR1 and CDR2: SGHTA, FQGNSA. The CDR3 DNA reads TGTGCCAGCAGCTTAGATCTGGGTCGCAATACTGAGGCTTTCTTT. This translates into CASSLDLGRNTEAFF.

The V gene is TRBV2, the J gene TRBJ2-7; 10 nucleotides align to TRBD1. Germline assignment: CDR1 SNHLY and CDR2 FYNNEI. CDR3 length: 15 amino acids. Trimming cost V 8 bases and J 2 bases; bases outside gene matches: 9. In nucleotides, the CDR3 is TGTGCCAGCCGTACTTTGGACAGGGGGGCCTACGAGCAGTACTTC. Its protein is CASRTLDRGAYEQYF.

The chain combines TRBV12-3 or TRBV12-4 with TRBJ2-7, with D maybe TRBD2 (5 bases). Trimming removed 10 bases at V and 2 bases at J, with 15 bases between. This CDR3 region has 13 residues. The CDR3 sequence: CATGLQLAYEQYV. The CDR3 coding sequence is TGTGCCACCGGTTTGCAACTAGCCTACGAGCAGTACGTC.

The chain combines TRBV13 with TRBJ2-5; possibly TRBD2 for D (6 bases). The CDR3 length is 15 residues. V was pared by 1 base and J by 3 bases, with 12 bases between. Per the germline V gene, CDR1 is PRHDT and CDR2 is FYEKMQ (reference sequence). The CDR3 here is CASSLVAGSKETQYF. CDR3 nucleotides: TGTGCCAGCAGCTTAGTGGCCGGGAGCAAAGAGACCCAGTACTTC.

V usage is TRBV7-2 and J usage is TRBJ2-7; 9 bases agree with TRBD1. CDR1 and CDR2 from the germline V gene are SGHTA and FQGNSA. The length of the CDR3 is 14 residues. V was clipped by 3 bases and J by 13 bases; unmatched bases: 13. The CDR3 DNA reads TGTGCCAGCAGCTTGACAGGGGGAGGCGACTATGGCTACTTC. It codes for CASSLTGGGDYGYF.

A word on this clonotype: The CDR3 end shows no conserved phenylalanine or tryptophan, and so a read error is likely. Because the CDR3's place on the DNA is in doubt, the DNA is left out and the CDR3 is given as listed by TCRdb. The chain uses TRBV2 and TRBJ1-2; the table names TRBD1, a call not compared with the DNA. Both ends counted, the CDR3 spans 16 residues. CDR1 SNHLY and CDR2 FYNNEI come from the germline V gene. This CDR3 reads CASSARDRGLDYGFTS.

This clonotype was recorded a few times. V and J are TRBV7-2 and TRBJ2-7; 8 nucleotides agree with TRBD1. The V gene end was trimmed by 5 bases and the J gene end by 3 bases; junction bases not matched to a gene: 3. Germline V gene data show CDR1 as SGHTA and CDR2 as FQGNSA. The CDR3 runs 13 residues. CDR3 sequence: CASSAGTGYEQYF. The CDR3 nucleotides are TGTGCCAGCAGCGCCGGGACAGGCTACGAGCAGTACTTC.